Listed below are T cell receptor beta chains from one sample, sequenced in a study of T cells in Graves' hyperthyroidism and ophthalmopathy. One entry per CDR3 protein results from TCRdb running MiXCR on the multiplex PCR reads. The sample lists about 360,000 distinct CDR3 sequences; approximately 13% were seen once. Sequenced input: blood. These receptors all come from a woman aged 18-29 years with Graves' hyperthyroidism. Each CDR3 is given with its conserved first and last residue. A D gene is named only where the DNA matches it firmly. Not all rows give a size; the values are once, few, many and, for expanded clones, a class.

d_gene: TRBD1; v_gene: TRBV28; j_gene: TRBJ1-3; abundance: many; CDR3aa: CASSTGTGGAVHGNTIYF; CDR3nt: TGTGCCAGCAGTACCGGGACAGGGGGAGCGGTTCATGGAAACACCATATATTTT
d_gene: NA; v_gene: TRBV3-1; j_gene: TRBJ2-3; abundance: many; CDR3aa: CASSQDGVADTQYF; CDR3nt: TGTGCCAGCAGCCAAGATGGCGTAGCTGATACGCAGTATTTT
d_gene: NA; v_gene: TRBV19; j_gene: TRBJ2-2; abundance: NA; CDR3aa: CASSIGFTNYGAGELFF; CDR3nt: TGTGCCAGTAGTATAGGATTCACCAATTATGGTGCCGGGGAGCTGTTTTTT
d_gene: TRBD1; v_gene: TRBV11-2; j_gene: TRBJ1-6; abundance: many; CDR3aa: CASSLGGGHYAASPLHF; CDR3nt: TGTGCCAGCAGCTTAGGAGGGGGCCACTATGCCGCCTCACCCCTCCACTTT
d_gene: NA; v_gene: TRBV19; j_gene: TRBJ2-7; abundance: NA; CDR3aa: CASSPAGDEQYF; CDR3nt: TGTGCCAGTAGTCCAGCGGGTGACGAGCAGTACTTC
d_gene: NA; v_gene: TRBV20-1; j_gene: TRBJ1-6; abundance: NA; CDR3aa: CSAQSGNSPLHF; CDR3nt: TGCAGTGCGCAGTCGGGGAATTCACCCCTCCACTTT
d_gene: NA; v_gene: TRBV27; j_gene: TRBJ2-7; abundance: few; CDR3aa: CASSFLSGSSYEQYF; CDR3nt: TGTGCCAGCAGTTTTCTGTCTGGCAGTTCCTACGAGCAGTACTTC
d_gene: NA; v_gene: TRBV20-1; j_gene: TRBJ2-7; abundance: many; CDR3aa: CSARPPRGASYEQYF; CDR3nt: TGCAGTGCACGGCCCCCTCGGGGGGCGTCCTACGAGCAGTACTTC
d_gene: TRBD1; v_gene: TRBV19; j_gene: TRBJ1-2; abundance: few; CDR3aa: CASSISTGGDPNYGYTF; CDR3nt: TGTGCCAGTAGTATATCGACAGGGGGAGACCCTAACTATGGCTACACCTTC
d_gene: TRBD2; v_gene: TRBV6-1; j_gene: TRBJ2-1; abundance: many; CDR3aa: CASAVTSGEYNEQFF; CDR3nt: TGTGCCAGCGCGGTGACTAGCGGGGAATACAATGAGCAGTTCTTC
d_gene: NA; v_gene: TRBV5-8; j_gene: TRBJ1-3; abundance: few; CDR3aa: CASSHDINRAGNTIYF; CDR3nt: TGTGCCAGCAGCCACGACATAAACCGGGCTGGAAACACCATATATTTT